These 8 T cell receptor beta chains originate from one sample sequenced in a study of breast tumors, draining lymph nodes, adjacent tissues. The lymph nodes were axillary draining lymph nodes from breast cancer patients. TCRdb re-called the multiplex PCR reads with MiXCR, one entry per CDR3 protein. The sample carries around 120,000 distinct CDR3 sequences, 15% to 20% recorded once. The material sequenced was axillary lymph node tissue. Receptors originate from a female donor with breast cancer. Some clones in this sample may be carry-over from other donors' samples.

This clonotype has a count of ten or more. The chain joins TRBV18 to TRBJ2-5; D possibly corresponds to TRBD2 (6 bases). There are 16 residues in the CDR3. The V end lost 4 bases, the J end lost 4 bases, and 19 bases lay between the germline ends. In germline, CDR1 is KGHSH, CDR2 LQKENI. In DNA form, the CDR3 reads TGTGCCAGCTCACGGACCTCGGGGGACGTGAGAGAGACCCAGTACTTC. This codes for CASSRTSGDVRETQYF. Drawing the rest from reference TRBV18 and TRBJ2-5, the complete variable domain is NAGVMQNPRHLVRRRGQEARLRCSPMKGHSHVYWYRQLPEEGLKFMVYLQKENIIDESGMPKERFSAEFPKEGPSILRIQQVVRGDSAAYFCASSRTSGDVRETQYFGPGTRLLVL.

In this sample, this clonotype turned up many times. The genes are TRBV9 and TRBJ2-3; D ambiguous. V lost 0 bases and J lost 2, with 4 bases in between. Germline V gene sequence: CDR1 SGDLS, CDR2 YYNGEE. The CDR3 is made up of 13 amino acids. The CDR3 sequence: CASSVGLTDTQYF. CDR3 DNA sequence: TGTGCCAGCAGCGTAGGACTCACAGATACGCAGTATTTT.

This clonotype has ten or more counts. V usage is TRBV6-5 and J usage is TRBJ1-6; maybe TRBD1 (6 bases). CDR3 size: 15 residues. The V end was cut by 8 bases, the J end by 9 bases, with 20 bases between. Per germline, CDR1 MNHEY and CDR2 SVGAGI. As DNA, the CDR3 is TGTGCCAGCGCACTCGGGGGGACAAGAAGTTCACCCCTCCACTTT. Protein product: CASALGGTRSSPLHF.

The rearrangement links TRBV3-1 to TRBJ2-5, with TRBD1 identical over 11 bases. The junction had 3 bases not matched to a gene; V was cut back by 6 bases and J by 6 bases. Per the germline V gene, CDR1 is LGHDT and CDR2 is YNNKEL (reference sequence). This CDR3 has 13 amino acids. DNA of the CDR3: TGTGCCAGCAGGGACAGGGGGCGGAAGACCCAGTACTTC. Its protein is CASRDRGRKTQYF.

In its sample, this clonotype was seen many times. The genes are TRBV7-3 and TRBJ2-2; D uncertain. Germline V gene sequence: CDR1 SGHTA, CDR2 FQGTGA. Trimming took off 4 bases at V and 5 bases at J, with 8 bases between the two ends. The CDR3 consists of 13 residues. CDR3 protein: CASSWSITGELFF. DNA of the CDR3: TGTGCCAGCAGCTGGAGTATTACCGGGGAGCTGTTTTTT.

This clonotype was seen at least ten times. The chain combines TRBV3-1 with TRBJ2-2; 8 nucleotides align to TRBD1. The CDR3 runs to 16 residues. With 4 bases clipped from V and 3 bases from J, the junction kept 7 bases outside the gene matches. CDR1 is LGHDT, CDR2 YNNKEL, per germline (reference sequence). The CDR3 sequence: CASSRTGLEDTGELFF. Written as DNA, the CDR3 is TGTGCCAGCAGCCGGACAGGGTTGGAGGACACCGGGGAGCTGTTTTTT.

On this clonotype itself: This may arise from a read error, as a much more abundant clone is one base away. This chain uses TRBV19 with TRBJ2-3, with unresolved D. The CDR3 totals 11 residues. The germline V gene encodes CDR1 LNHDA and CDR2 SQIVND (reference sequence). CDR3 sequence reads: CVSAMGYTQYF. CDR3 DNA: TGTGTCAGTGCAATGGGTTATACGCAGTATTTT.

The table lists this clonotype with many counts. The V call is TRBV3-1, the J call TRBJ2-5; 8 bases fit TRBD1. CDR1 and CDR2 from the germline V gene are LGHDT and YNNKEL (reference sequence). The J segment lost 2 bases and the V segment lost 5 bases, leaving 7 bases of the junction unmatched. This CDR3 region has 15 residues. CDR3 sequence: CASSSIDRGQETQYF. The CDR3 DNA is TGTGCCAGCAGCTCGATTGACAGGGGTCAAGAGACCCAGTACTTC.